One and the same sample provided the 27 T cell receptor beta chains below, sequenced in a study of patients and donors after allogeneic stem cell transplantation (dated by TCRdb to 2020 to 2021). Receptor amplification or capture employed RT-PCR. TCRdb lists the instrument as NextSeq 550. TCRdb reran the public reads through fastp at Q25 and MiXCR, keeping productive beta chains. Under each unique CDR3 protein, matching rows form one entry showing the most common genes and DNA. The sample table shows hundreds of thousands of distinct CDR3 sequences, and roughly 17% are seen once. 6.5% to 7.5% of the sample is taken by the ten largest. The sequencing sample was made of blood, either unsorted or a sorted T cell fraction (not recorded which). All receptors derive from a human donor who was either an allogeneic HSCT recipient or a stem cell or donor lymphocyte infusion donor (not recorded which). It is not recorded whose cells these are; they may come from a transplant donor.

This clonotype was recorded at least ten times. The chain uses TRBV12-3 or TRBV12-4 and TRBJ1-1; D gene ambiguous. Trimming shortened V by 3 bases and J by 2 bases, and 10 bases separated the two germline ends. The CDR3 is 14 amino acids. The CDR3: CASSFSDRNTEAFF. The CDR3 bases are TGTGCCAGCAGTTTTTCGGACCGAAACACTGAAGCTTTCTTT.

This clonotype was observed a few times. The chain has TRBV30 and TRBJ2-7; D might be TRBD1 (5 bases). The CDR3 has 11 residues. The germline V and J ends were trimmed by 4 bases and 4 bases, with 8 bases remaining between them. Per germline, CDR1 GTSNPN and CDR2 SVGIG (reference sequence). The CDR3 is CAWKGFYEQYF. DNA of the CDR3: TGTGCCTGGAAGGGGTTTTACGAGCAGTACTTC.

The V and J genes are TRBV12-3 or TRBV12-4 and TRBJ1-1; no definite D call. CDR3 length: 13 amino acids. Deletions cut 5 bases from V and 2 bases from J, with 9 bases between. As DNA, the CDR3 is TGTGCCAGCAGTGAGTCGAGCAACACTGAAGCTTTCTTT. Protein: CASSESSNTEAFF.

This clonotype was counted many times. The chain's CDR3 is CASSLIAGGYEQFF. In nucleotides, the CDR3 is TGTGCCAGCAGTTTAATAGCGGGAGGCTATGAGCAGTTCTTC. V is TRBV28 and J is TRBJ2-1, with 10 bases matching TRBD2. Germline loops: CDR1 MDHEN, CDR2 SYDVKM. CDR3 size: 14 residues. Trimming removed 2 bases from V and 8 bases from J; junction bases left unmatched: 3.

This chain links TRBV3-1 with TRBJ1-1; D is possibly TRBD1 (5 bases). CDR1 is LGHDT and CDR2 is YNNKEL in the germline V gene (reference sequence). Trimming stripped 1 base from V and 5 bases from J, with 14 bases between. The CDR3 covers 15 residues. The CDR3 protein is CASSQVRSGTTEAFF. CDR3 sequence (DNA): TGTGCCAGCAGCCAAGTCAGGTCAGGGACTACTGAAGCTTTCTTT.

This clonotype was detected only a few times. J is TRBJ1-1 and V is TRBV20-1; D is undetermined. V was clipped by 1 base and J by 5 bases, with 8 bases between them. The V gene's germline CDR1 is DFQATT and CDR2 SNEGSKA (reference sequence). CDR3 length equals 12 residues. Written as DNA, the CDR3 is TGCAGTGCTAGAGGGGGTCGAACTGAAGCTTTCTTT. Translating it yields CSARGGRTEAFF.

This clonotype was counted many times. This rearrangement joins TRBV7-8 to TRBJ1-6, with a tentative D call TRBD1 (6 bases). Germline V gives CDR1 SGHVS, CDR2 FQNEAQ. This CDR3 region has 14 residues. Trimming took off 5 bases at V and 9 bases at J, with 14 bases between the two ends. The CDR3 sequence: CASSPREGGSPLHF. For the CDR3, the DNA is TGTGCCAGCAGCCCCAGGGAAGGGGGTTCACCCCTCCACTTT.

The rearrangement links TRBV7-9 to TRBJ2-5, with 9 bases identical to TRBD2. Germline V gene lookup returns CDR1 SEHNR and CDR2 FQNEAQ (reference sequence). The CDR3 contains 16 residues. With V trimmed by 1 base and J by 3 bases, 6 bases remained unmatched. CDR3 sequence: CASSLVLTSGKETQYF. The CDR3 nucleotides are TGTGCCAGCAGCTTAGTCTTGACTAGCGGAAAAGAGACCCAGTACTTC.

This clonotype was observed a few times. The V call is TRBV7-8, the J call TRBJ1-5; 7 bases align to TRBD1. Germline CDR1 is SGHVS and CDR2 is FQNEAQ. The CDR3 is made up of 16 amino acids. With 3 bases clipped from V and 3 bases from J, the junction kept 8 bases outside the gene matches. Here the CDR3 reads CASSLLGTAINQPQHF. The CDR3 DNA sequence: TGTGCCAGCAGCTTGCTCGGGACAGCCATCAATCAGCCCCAGCATTTT.

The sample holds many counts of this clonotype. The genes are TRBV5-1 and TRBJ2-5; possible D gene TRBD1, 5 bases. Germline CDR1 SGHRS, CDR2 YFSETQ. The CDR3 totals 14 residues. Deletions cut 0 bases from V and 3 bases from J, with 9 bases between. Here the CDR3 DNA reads TGCGCCAGCAGCTTGGAGGGGCGCAAAGAGACCCAGTACTTC. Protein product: CASSLEGRKETQYF.

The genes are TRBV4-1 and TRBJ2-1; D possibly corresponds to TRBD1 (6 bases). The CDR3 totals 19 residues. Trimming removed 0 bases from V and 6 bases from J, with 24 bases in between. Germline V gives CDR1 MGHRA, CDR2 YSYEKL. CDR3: CASSQDPKAGVFLRNEQFF. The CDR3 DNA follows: TGCGCCAGCAGCCAAGATCCTAAGGCAGGGGTTTTTTTGCGCAATGAGCAGTTCTTC.

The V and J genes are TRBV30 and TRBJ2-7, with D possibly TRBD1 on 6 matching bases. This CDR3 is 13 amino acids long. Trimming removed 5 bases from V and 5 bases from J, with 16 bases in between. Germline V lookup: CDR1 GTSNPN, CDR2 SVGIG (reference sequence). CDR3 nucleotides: TGTGCCTGGGCCCCCTGGACAGCCCACGAGCAGTACTTC. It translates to CAWAPWTAHEQYF.

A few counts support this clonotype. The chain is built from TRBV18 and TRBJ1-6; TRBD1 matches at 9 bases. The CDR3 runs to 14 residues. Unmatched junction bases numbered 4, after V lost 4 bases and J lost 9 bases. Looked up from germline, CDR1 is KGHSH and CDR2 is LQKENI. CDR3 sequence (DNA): TGTGCCAGCTCACACGGGACAGGGTTTTCACCCCTCCACTTT. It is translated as CASSHGTGFSPLHF.

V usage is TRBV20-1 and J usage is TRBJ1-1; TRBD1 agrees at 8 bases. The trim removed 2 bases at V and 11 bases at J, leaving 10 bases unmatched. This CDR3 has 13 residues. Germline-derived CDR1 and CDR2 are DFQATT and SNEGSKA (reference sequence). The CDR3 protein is CSARRQGASGAFF. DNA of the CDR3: TGCAGTGCTAGAAGGCAGGGGGCGAGCGGGGCTTTCTTT.

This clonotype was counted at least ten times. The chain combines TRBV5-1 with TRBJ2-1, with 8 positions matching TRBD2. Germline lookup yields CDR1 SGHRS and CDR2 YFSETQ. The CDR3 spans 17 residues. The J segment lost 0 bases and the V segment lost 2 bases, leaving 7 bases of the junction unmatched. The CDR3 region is CASSFNAGTSSYNEQFF. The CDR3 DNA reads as TGCGCCAGCAGCTTTAATGCCGGGACTAGCTCCTACAATGAGCAGTTCTTC.

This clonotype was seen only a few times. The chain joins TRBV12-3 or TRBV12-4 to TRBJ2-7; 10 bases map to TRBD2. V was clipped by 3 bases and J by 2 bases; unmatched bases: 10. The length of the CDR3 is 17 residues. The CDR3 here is CASSFPLAGVAAYEQYF. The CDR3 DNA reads TGTGCCAGCAGTTTTCCCCTAGCGGGAGTAGCTGCCTACGAGCAGTACTTC.

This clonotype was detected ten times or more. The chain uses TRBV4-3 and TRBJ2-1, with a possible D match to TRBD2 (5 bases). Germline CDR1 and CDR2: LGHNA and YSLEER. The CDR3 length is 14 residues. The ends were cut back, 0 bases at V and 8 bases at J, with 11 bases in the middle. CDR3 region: CASSQDRSGDEQFF. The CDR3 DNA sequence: TGCGCCAGCAGCCAAGATCGTTCCGGGGATGAGCAGTTCTTC.

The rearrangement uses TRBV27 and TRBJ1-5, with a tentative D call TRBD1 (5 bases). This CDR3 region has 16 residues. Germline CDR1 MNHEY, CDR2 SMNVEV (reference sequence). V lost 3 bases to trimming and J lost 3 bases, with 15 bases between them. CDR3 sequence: CASSFSGEGVNQPQHF. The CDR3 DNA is TGTGCCAGCAGTTTTTCCGGGGAAGGGGTCAATCAGCCCCAGCATTTT.

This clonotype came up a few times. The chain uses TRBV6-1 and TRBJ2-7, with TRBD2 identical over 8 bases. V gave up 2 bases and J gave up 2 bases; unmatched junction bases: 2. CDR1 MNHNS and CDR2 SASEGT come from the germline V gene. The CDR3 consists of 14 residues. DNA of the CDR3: TGTGCCAGCAGTGAATCCGGGAGGGCCTACGAGCAGTACTTC. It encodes CASSESGRAYEQYF.

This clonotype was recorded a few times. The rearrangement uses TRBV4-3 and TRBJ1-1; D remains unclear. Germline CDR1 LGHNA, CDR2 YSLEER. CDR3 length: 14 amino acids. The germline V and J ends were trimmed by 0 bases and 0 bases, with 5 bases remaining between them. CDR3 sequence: CASSQDHLNTEAFF. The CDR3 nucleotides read TGCGCCAGCAGCCAAGACCATCTGAACACTGAAGCTTTCTTT.

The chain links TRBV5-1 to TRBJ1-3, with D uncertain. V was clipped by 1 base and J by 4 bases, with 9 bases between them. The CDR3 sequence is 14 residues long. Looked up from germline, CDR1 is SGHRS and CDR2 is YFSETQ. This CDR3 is CASSLIGIGNTIYF. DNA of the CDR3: TGCGCCAGCAGCTTGATAGGGATCGGAAACACCATATATTTT.

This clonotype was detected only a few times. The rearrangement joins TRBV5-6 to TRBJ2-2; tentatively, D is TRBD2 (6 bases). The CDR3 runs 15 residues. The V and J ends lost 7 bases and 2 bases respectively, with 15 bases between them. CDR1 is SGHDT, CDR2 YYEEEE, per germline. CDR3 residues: CASLWRTTNTGELFF. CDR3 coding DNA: TGTGCCAGCCTATGGAGGACTACCAACACCGGGGAGCTGTTTTTT.

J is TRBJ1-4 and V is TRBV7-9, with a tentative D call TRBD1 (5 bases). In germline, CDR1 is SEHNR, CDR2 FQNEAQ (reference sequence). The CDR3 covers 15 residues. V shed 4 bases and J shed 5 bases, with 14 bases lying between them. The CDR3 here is CASSSTGTVNEKLFF. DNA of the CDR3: TGTGCCAGCAGCTCTACCGGGACGGTGAATGAAAAACTGTTTTTT.

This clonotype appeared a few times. Here the CDR3 reads CASSLARTSGGGETQYF. Here the CDR3 DNA reads TGTGCCAGCAGCTTAGCGCGGACTAGCGGGGGGGGAGAGACCCAGTACTTC. The chain links TRBV7-9 to TRBJ2-5; 15 nucleotides agree with TRBD2. This CDR3 is 17 amino acids long. V dropped 0 bases and J dropped 4; count of bases not matched to a gene: 3. CDR1 SEHNR and CDR2 FQNEAQ come from the germline V gene (reference sequence).

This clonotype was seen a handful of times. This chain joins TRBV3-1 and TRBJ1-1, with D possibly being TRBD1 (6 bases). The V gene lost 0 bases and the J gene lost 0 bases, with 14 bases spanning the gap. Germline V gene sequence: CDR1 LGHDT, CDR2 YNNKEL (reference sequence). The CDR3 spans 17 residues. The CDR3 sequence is CASSQDLHRVLNTEAFF. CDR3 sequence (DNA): TGTGCCAGCAGCCAAGATCTGCACAGGGTCTTGAACACTGAAGCTTTCTTT.

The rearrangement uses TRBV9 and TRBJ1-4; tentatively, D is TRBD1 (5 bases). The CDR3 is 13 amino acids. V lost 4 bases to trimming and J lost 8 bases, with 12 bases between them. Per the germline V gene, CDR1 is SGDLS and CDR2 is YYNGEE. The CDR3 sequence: CASSPRGLEKLFF. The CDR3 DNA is TGTGCCAGCAGCCCGAGGGGTCTGGAAAAACTGTTTTTT.

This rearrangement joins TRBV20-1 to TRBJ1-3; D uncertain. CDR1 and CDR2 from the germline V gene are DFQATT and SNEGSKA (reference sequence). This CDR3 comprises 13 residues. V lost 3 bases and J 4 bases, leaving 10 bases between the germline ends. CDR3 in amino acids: CSASQARGNTIYF. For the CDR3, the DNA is TGCAGTGCTAGTCAGGCAAGGGGAAACACCATATATTTT.